Listed here are 2 T cell receptor beta chains from one sample, sequenced in a study of neurological immune-mediated disorders. One entry per CDR3 protein, called by TCRdb with MiXCR from the 5' RACE reads. The data contain approximately 39,000 distinct CDR3 sequences, roughly 6.9% of them seen just once; the ten biggest clones take up roughly 6%. Sequenced: CD4+ T cells from blood. The receptors derive from a man aged 50 to 59 in good health.

The sample holds many counts of this clonotype. The rearrangement links TRBV28 to TRBJ2-2; TRBD2 might be the D (6 bases). Between the trimmed V and J ends, which lost 7 bases and 0 bases, there was a span of 15 bases. The CDR3 extends over 16 amino acids. The germline CDR1 and CDR2 sequences are MDHEN and SYDVKM. The CDR3 region has the DNA TGTGCCAGCATTAGGGCTAGCGATGCGAACACCGGGGAGCTGTTTTTT. Translated, it gives CASIRASDANTGELFF.

CDR3 protein: CSARSLAGALSYNEQFF. The CDR3 coding sequence is TGCAGTGCTAGAAGTCTAGCGGGAGCACTCTCCTACAATGAGCAGTTCTTC. The V and J genes are TRBV20-1 and TRBJ2-1, with 10 nucleotides matching TRBD2. J gave up 0 bases and V 2 bases, and 7 bases lay outside the gene matches. The germline CDR1 and CDR2 sequences are DFQATT and SNEGSKA (reference sequence). The CDR3 sequence is 17 residues long.